The present entry profiles one TCR beta chain with its context. This specimen belongs to a study of blood T cell repertoires in COVID-19. Overall study context: The study drew acute and convalescent COVID-19 samples from the United States, Italy and Spain. From T cells, B-cell-depleted T cells, or PBMCs came the material, which was cDNA or gDNA.

Per the authors' pipeline: Reference gene primer amplification gave nucleated cell count estimates. Clones were read by immunoSEQ multiplex PCR, and TCRdb kept only the in-frame ones, dropping some. From that table come the V and J calls and clone size; the DNA was used to work out D and trimming. The table has around 100,000 clones, 78% seen once. J was trimmed by 9 bases and V by 3 bases; bases with no gene match: 0. CDR1 SGHTA and CDR2 FQGNSA come from the germline V gene. The CDR3 runs 13 residues. The sequence derives from a man in his 60s with active or convalescent COVID-19. Sequences were obtained from peripheral blood. The chain uses TRBV7-2 and TRBJ2-1; 12 nucleotides line up with TRBD2. The CDR3 DNA is TGTGCCAGCAGCTTGGGACTAGCGGGTGAGCAGTTCTTC. This codes for CASSLGLAGEQFF.